The present entry profiles one T cell receptor (beta chain) with its context. These data come from a study of OX40 agonist ivuxolimab in advanced cancers. Germline assignment: CDR1 SNHLY and CDR2 FYNNEI. There are 14 residues in the CDR3. Trimming stripped 3 bases from V and 4 bases from J, with 13 bases between. This table comes from immunoSEQ multiplex PCR, and its TCRdb copy is limited to in-frame clones, with some not included. The sample has about 46,000 clones; around 87% are singletons. The sequence came from an adult with an advanced solid tumor such as melanoma, head and neck, liver or kidney cancer. Sequenced here: CD4+ or CD8+ T cells sorted from blood, sampled in a trial of the OX40 agonist ivuxolimab. The rearrangement uses TRBV2 and TRBJ2-7; D may be TRBD2 (5 bases). CDR3 protein: CASSDTSGRYEQYF. DNA of the CDR3: TGTGCCAGCAGTGACACTAGTGGAAGGTACGAGCAGTACTTC.